This T cell receptor beta chain was profiled in a study of beta chain features in type 1 diabetes. Regarding the study as a whole: Significant though moderate, a shortening of TCRB CDR3s appeared in all four CD4+ subsets of Type 1 diabetes patients. Type 1 diabetes patients had fewer VDJ junction insertions and more deletions. The naive, central memory and Treg TCRB repertoires looked more alike in patients than they did in healthy donors.

The V end lost 5 bases, the J end lost 1 base, and 5 bases lay between the germline ends. The CDR3 covers 11 residues. Germline V gene sequence: CDR1 SQVTM, CDR2 ANQGSEA. In the case of this clone: Antigen: not known.

Expressed TCRB transcripts were sequenced, since all the RNA that had been isolated was reverse transcribed. Measured with immunoSEQ multiplex PCR; TCRdb has only the in-frame clones, and not every one. Of 300,000 to 400,000 clones in the sample, over 8.5% were seen once. Donors underwent one heparinised blood draw, about 120 mL on average. Each of the sorted populations had a purity greater than 95%. The sequencing input was central memory CD4+ T cells from blood. The chain joins TRBV29-1 to TRBJ1-1; D not resolved. This receptor was taken from a man aged 25-40 years with type 1 diabetes. CDR3 loop: CSVLRNTEAFF. CDR3 DNA: TGCAGCGTTTTAAGGAACACTGAAGCTTTCTTT.